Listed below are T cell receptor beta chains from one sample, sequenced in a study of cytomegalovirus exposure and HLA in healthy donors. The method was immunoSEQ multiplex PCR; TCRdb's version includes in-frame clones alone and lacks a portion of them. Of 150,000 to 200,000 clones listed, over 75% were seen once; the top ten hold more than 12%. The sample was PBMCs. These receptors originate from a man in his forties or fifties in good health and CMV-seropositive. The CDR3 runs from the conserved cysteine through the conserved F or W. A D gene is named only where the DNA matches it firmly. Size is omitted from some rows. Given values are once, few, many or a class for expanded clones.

CDR3aa: CASSLFLRSYNSPLHF
CDR3nt: TGTGCCAGCAGTTTATTCCTGCGCTCCTATAATTCACCCCTCCACTTT
d_gene: .
abundance: .
j_gene: TRBJ1-6
v_gene: TRBV27
len: 16

CDR3aa: CASRLHDSPPWGNQPQHF
CDR3nt: TGTGCAAGTCGCTTACATGACAGTCCCCCTTGGGGCAATCAGCCCCAGCATTTT
d_gene: .
abundance: .
j_gene: TRBJ1-5
v_gene: TRBV12-2
len: 18

CDR3aa: CASRRGSDQPQHF
CDR3nt: TGTGCCAGCCGGCGGGGGAGTGATCAGCCCCAGCATTTT
d_gene: .
abundance: .
j_gene: TRBJ1-5
v_gene: TRBV28
len: 13

CDR3aa: CASSRGLQGDTEAFF
CDR3nt: TGTGCCAGCAGTAGGGGGCTACAGGGCGACACTGAAGCTTTCTTT
d_gene: TRBD1
abundance: .
j_gene: TRBJ1-1
v_gene: TRBV7-9
len: 15

CDR3aa: CASSSFGGTNTGELFF
CDR3nt: TGTGCCAGCAGTTCCTTTGGGGGCACGAACACCGGGGAGCTGTTTTTT
d_gene: .
abundance: few
j_gene: TRBJ2-2
v_gene: TRBV28
len: 16

CDR3aa: CASTRAGQGNTEAFF
CDR3nt: TGTGCCAGCACCCGAGCGGGCCAGGGGAACACTGAAGCTTTCTTT
d_gene: .
abundance: few
j_gene: TRBJ1-1
v_gene: TRBV6-5
len: 15

CDR3aa: CASSLGREVEKLFF
CDR3nt: TGTGCCAGCAGCTTGGGGAGGGAAGTTGAAAAACTGTTTTTT
d_gene: .
abundance: .
j_gene: TRBJ1-4
v_gene: TRBV5-6
len: 14

CDR3aa: CASSDFRLAGGRTDTQYF
CDR3nt: TGTGCCAGCAGTGATTTCCGACTAGCGGGGGGTCGCACAGATACGCAGTATTTT
d_gene: TRBD2
abundance: .
j_gene: TRBJ2-3
v_gene: TRBV6-1
len: 18

CDR3aa: CAIRGGGAGNEQFF
CDR3nt: TGTGCCATCAGGGGCGGGGGGGCCGGGAATGAGCAGTTCTTC
d_gene: TRBD2
abundance: few
j_gene: TRBJ2-1
v_gene: TRBV10-3
len: 14

CDR3aa: CASSLQGNTIYF
CDR3nt: TGTGCCAGCAGCTTACAGGGAAACACCATATATTTT
d_gene: .
abundance: .
j_gene: TRBJ1-3
v_gene: TRBV11-2
len: 12

CDR3aa: CASSFGGSMNTEAFF
CDR3nt: TGCGCCAGCAGCTTCGGGGGGAGCATGAACACTGAAGCTTTCTTT
d_gene: .
abundance: .
j_gene: TRBJ1-1
v_gene: TRBV5-1
len: 15

CDR3aa: CASRPSSNTDTQYF
CDR3nt: TGTGCCAGCAGGCCAAGCTCAAACACAGATACGCAGTATTTT
d_gene: .
abundance: .
j_gene: TRBJ2-3
v_gene: TRBV6-6
len: 14

CDR3aa: CASSLTAGVQPQHF
CDR3nt: TGTGCCAGCAGTTTAACGGCCGGAGTACAGCCCCAGCATTTT
d_gene: .
abundance: .
j_gene: TRBJ1-5
v_gene: TRBV27
len: 14

CDR3aa: CASSLRDRGRGTDTQYF
CDR3nt: TGTGCCAGCAGTCTCCGGGACAGGGGGCGGGGCACAGATACGCAGTATTTT
d_gene: TRBD1
abundance: .
j_gene: TRBJ2-3
v_gene: TRBV5-5
len: 17

CDR3aa: CASSLGTSGGAADTQYF
CDR3nt: TGCGCCAGCAGCTTAGGGACTAGCGGGGGGGCTGCAGATACGCAGTATTTT
d_gene: TRBD2
abundance: .
j_gene: TRBJ2-3
v_gene: TRBV5-1
len: 17

CDR3aa: CASSLETGFKEKLFF
CDR3nt: TGTGCCAGCAGCTTGGAGACAGGGTTCAAAGAAAAACTGTTTTTT
d_gene: TRBD1
abundance: .
j_gene: TRBJ1-4
v_gene: TRBV5-4
len: 15

CDR3aa: CASSPGTGLLYEQYF
CDR3nt: TGTGCCAGCAGCCCTGGAACAGGTCTTTTGTACGAGCAGTACTTC
d_gene: .
abundance: .
j_gene: TRBJ2-7
v_gene: TRBV5-4
len: 15

CDR3aa: CASKAGGFRPQHF
CDR3nt: TGTGCCAGCAAGGCAGGGGGCTTCAGGCCCCAGCATTTT
d_gene: TRBD1
abundance: .
j_gene: TRBJ1-5
v_gene: TRBV28
len: 13

CDR3aa: CASSLGGSGFADTQYF
CDR3nt: TGCGCCAGCAGCTTGGGAGGGAGTGGATTTGCAGATACGCAGTATTTT
d_gene: .
abundance: .
j_gene: TRBJ2-3
v_gene: TRBV5-1
len: 16

CDR3aa: CASSEEGKTEAFF
CDR3nt: TGTGCCAGCAGTGAAGAGGGGAAGACTGAAGCTTTCTTT
d_gene: .
abundance: .
j_gene: TRBJ1-1
v_gene: TRBV6-1
len: 13

CDR3aa: CASSFRGTTYNEQFF
CDR3nt: TGTGCCAGCAGTTTTAGAGGGACTACCTACAATGAGCAGTTCTTC
d_gene: TRBD2
abundance: .
j_gene: TRBJ2-1
v_gene: TRBV28
len: 15

CDR3aa: CASGTGTTTYGYTF
CDR3nt: TGTGCCAGCGGCACCGGGACTACCACTTATGGCTACACCTTC
d_gene: .
abundance: .
j_gene: TRBJ1-2
v_gene: TRBV2
len: 14

CDR3aa: CSARTGVPYNEQFF
CDR3nt: TGCAGCGCCCGCACAGGGGTGCCCTACAATGAGCAGTTCTTC
d_gene: TRBD1
abundance: .
j_gene: TRBJ2-1
v_gene: TRBV29-1
len: 14

CDR3aa: CASSSRTGSGPGELFF
CDR3nt: TGTGCCAGCAGCTCTCGGACAGGGTCGGGTCCCGGGGAGCTGTTTTTT
d_gene: TRBD1
abundance: .
j_gene: TRBJ2-2
v_gene: TRBV13
len: 16

CDR3aa: CASSLDPVQPFEQYF
CDR3nt: TGTGCCAGCAGCTTAGACCCAGTCCAACCCTTCGAGCAGTACTTC
d_gene: .
abundance: .
j_gene: TRBJ2-7
v_gene: TRBV11-2
len: 15

CDR3aa: CASGRSRGPGANVLTF
CDR3nt: TGTGCTAGTGGTCGCTCAAGGGGCCCTGGGGCCAACGTCCTGACTTTC
d_gene: .
abundance: once
j_gene: TRBJ2-6
v_gene: TRBV12-5
len: 16

CDR3aa: CASSPSQGAHEKLFF
CDR3nt: TGTGCCAGCTCACCAAGTCAGGGGGCTCATGAAAAACTGTTTTTT
d_gene: TRBD1
abundance: .
j_gene: TRBJ1-4
v_gene: TRBV18
len: 15

CDR3aa: CATSRDQIWTVNQPQHF
CDR3nt: TGTGCCACCAGCAGAGATCAAATATGGACAGTAAATCAGCCCCAGCATTTT
d_gene: .
abundance: .
j_gene: TRBJ1-5
v_gene: TRBV15
len: 17

CDR3aa: CASSPLSRDRVAKNIQYF
CDR3nt: TGTGCCAGCTCACCCCTAAGCAGGGACAGGGTAGCCAAAAACATTCAGTACTTC
d_gene: TRBD1
abundance: .
j_gene: TRBJ2-4
v_gene: TRBV18
len: 18

CDR3aa: CASSFEGVSGNTIYF
CDR3nt: TGTGCCAGCAGTTTTGAGGGGGTCTCTGGAAACACCATATATTTT
d_gene: .
abundance: .
j_gene: TRBJ1-3
v_gene: TRBV7-9
len: 15

CDR3aa: CASSYGGIVTF
CDR3nt: TGTGCCAGCAGTTACGGGGGGATAGTAACCTTC
d_gene: .
abundance: .
j_gene: TRBJ1-2
v_gene: TRBV6-5
len: 11

CDR3aa: CASSYIASGGTYEQYF
CDR3nt: TGTGCCAGCAGTTACATCGCTAGCGGGGGTACCTACGAGCAGTACTTC
d_gene: TRBD2
abundance: .
j_gene: TRBJ2-7
v_gene: TRBV6-5
len: 16

CDR3aa: CASSYSRDRAYNEQFF
CDR3nt: TGTGCCAGCAGTTACTCTCGGGACAGGGCGTACAATGAGCAGTTCTTC
d_gene: TRBD1
abundance: .
j_gene: TRBJ2-1
v_gene: TRBV6-5
len: 16

CDR3aa: CSVEVAPGTGFDEQFF
CDR3nt: TGCAGCGTTGAAGTCGCCCCCGGGACTGGATTCGATGAGCAGTTCTTC
d_gene: .
abundance: .
j_gene: TRBJ2-1
v_gene: TRBV29-1
len: 16

CDR3aa: CASRGTGGNSGANVLTF
CDR3nt: TGTGCCAGCAGGGGCACAGGGGGTAACTCTGGGGCCAACGTCCTGACTTTC
d_gene: TRBD1
abundance: .
j_gene: TRBJ2-6
v_gene: TRBV5-6
len: 17

CDR3aa: CASSPRGDSSNQPQHF
CDR3nt: TGTGCCAGCAGCCCCCGGGGAGACTCGAGCAATCAGCCCCAGCATTTT
d_gene: .
abundance: .
j_gene: TRBJ1-5
v_gene: TRBV11-2
len: 16

CDR3aa: CASSSVNYGYTF
CDR3nt: TGTGCCAGCAGTTCAGTAAACTATGGCTACACCTTC
d_gene: .
abundance: .
j_gene: TRBJ1-2
v_gene: TRBV7-9
len: 12

CDR3aa: CATSTGQAYNSPLHF
CDR3nt: TGTGCCACCTCAACCGGACAGGCATATAATTCACCTCTCCACTTT
d_gene: TRBD1
abundance: .
j_gene: TRBJ1-6
v_gene: TRBV15
len: 15

CDR3aa: CASSQGHTGELFF
CDR3nt: TGTGCCAGCAGCCAGGGCCACACCGGGGAGCTGTTTTTT
d_gene: .
abundance: .
j_gene: TRBJ2-2
v_gene: TRBV4-2
len: 13

CDR3aa: CASTTGYTEAFF
CDR3nt: TGTGCCAGCACAACAGGGTACACTGAAGCTTTCTTT
d_gene: .
abundance: .
j_gene: TRBJ1-1
v_gene: TRBV28
len: 12

CDR3aa: CASSTTSGGKETQYF
CDR3nt: TGTGCCAGCAGTACAACTAGCGGGGGGAAAGAGACCCAGTACTTC
d_gene: TRBD2
abundance: .
j_gene: TRBJ2-5
v_gene: TRBV28
len: 15

CDR3aa: CASSYGQGDEQYF
CDR3nt: TGTGCCAGCAGTTATGGACAGGGAGACGAGCAGTACTTC
d_gene: TRBD1
abundance: .
j_gene: TRBJ2-7
v_gene: TRBV6-5
len: 13

CDR3aa: CASSPGQGNTGELFF
CDR3nt: TGTGCCAGCAGCCCCGGACAGGGAAACACCGGGGAGCTGTTTTTT
d_gene: TRBD1
abundance: .
j_gene: TRBJ2-2
v_gene: TRBV2
len: 15

CDR3aa: CASSSPTGNGYTF
CDR3nt: TGTGCCAGCAGCTCGCCGACAGGAAATGGCTACACCTTC
d_gene: .
abundance: few
j_gene: TRBJ1-2
v_gene: TRBV5-6
len: 13

CDR3aa: CASSYAQGQETQYF
CDR3nt: TGTGCCAGCAGTTACGCCCAGGGACAAGAGACCCAGTACTTC
d_gene: .
abundance: once
j_gene: TRBJ2-5
v_gene: TRBV6-5
len: 14

CDR3aa: CASSSTSGTQETQYF
CDR3nt: TGCGCCAGCAGCTCGACTAGCGGAACCCAAGAGACCCAGTACTTC
d_gene: TRBD2
abundance: .
j_gene: TRBJ2-5
v_gene: TRBV5-1
len: 15

CDR3aa: CASSLDQGQGSGNTIYF
CDR3nt: TGCGCCAGCAGCTTGGATCAGGGACAGGGGTCTGGAAACACCATATATTTT
d_gene: TRBD1
abundance: .
j_gene: TRBJ1-3
v_gene: TRBV5-1
len: 17

CDR3aa: CASSPGQGVMNTEAFF
CDR3nt: TGTGCCAGCAGTCCGGGACAGGGGGTTATGAACACTGAAGCTTTCTTT
d_gene: TRBD1
abundance: .
j_gene: TRBJ1-1
v_gene: TRBV9
len: 16

CDR3aa: CASSRDRGDTQYF
CDR3nt: TGTGCCAGCAGCCGGGACAGGGGCGATACGCAGTATTTT
d_gene: TRBD1
abundance: .
j_gene: TRBJ2-3
v_gene: TRBV5-6
len: 13

CDR3aa: CASSSLDSNGYTF
CDR3nt: TGTGCCAGCAGCTCATTGGACAGTAATGGCTACACCTTC
d_gene: .
abundance: .
j_gene: TRBJ1-2
v_gene: TRBV13
len: 13